This TCR beta chain was obtained from a study of cytomegalovirus exposure and HLA in healthy donors. The study's findings and limits: Cytomegalovirus-associated status was assigned to about 170 TCR beta chains. Reports showed the classifier diagnosing cytomegalovirus status with high specificity and sensitivity.

The PCR ran on 60 Vbeta and 13 Jbeta primers. The assay was immunoSEQ multiplex PCR, and TCRdb's table has in-frame clones only and misses some. Of about 120,000 clones in the sample, less than 65% were seen once. The length of the CDR3 is 16 residues. Germline CDR1 reads KGHSH; CDR2 reads LQKENI. With 4 bases clipped from V and 6 bases from J, the junction kept 11 bases outside the gene matches. Each donor's status was that of a healthy bone marrow donor. The table lists this clone with a few counts. Its antigen is not known. This clonotype was sampled from a man between 40 and 49 years old in good health and CMV-seropositive. The sample consisted of PBMCs. The rearrangement joins TRBV18 to TRBJ1-1, with 10 bases aligning to TRBD1. CDR3 coding DNA: TGTGCCAGCTCACGAGATTCTAGGACAGGGGGGTCTGAAGCTTTCTTT. It specifies CASSRDSRTGGSEAFF.